This T cell receptor beta chain was retrieved from a study of blood T cell repertoires in COVID-19. Study as a whole: From the United States, Italy and Spain came samples of acute and convalescent COVID-19. PBMCs, B-cell-depleted T cells, or T cells were the source of the cDNA or gDNA that made up the material.

Authors' methods: It was from reference gene primer amplification that nucleated cell counts were estimated. Using immunoSEQ multiplex PCR, the repertoire was profiled, and TCRdb retains in-frame clones only, with some absent. For V, J and clone size, that table is used; D and trimming come from the DNA. The repertoire holds around 300,000 clones, with approximately 85% as singletons. This clone was counted a few times. V was clipped by 6 bases and J by 6 bases, with 12 bases between them. Germline CDR1 reads SNHLY; CDR2 reads FYNNEI. CDR3 length: 13 amino acids. The sequence came from a woman aged 70-85 years with acute or convalescent COVID-19. The chain combines TRBV2 with TRBJ2-1; possible D gene TRBD1, 6 bases. Material: peripheral blood. Written as DNA, the CDR3 is TGTGCCAGCAGCGGCGAACAGGGCAATGAGCAGTTCTTC. It specifies CASSGEQGNEQFF.